A selection of T cell receptor beta chains follows, all from one sample in a study of breast tumors, draining lymph nodes, adjacent tissues. TCRdb reprocessed the multiplex PCR reads via MiXCR and lists one record per CDR3 protein. Of roughly 80,000 distinct CDR3 sequences listed, 15% to 20% are singletons. The sample comprised axillary lymph node tissue. These receptors were obtained from a female donor with breast cancer. Some clones in this sample may be carry-over from other donors' samples. Each CDR3 is given without its conserved first and last residue. Clone size is given for some rows only: seen once, a few or many times, or a class if the clone is expanded.

size: many; V: TRBV7-2; CDR3: ASSLTPSSYNEQF
size: many; V: TRBV20-1; CDR3: SARPQGRVTNEKLF
size: -; V: TRBV11-3; CDR3: ASSLVGTSGSGRGNEQF
size: many; V: TRBV9; CDR3: ASTPLGDANYGYT
size: many; V: TRBV7-6; CDR3: ASSPTSGTHNEQF
size: many; V: TRBV5-6; CDR3: ASSLLYSLANYGYT
size: many; V: TRBV5-4; CDR3: ASSGGYGYT
size: many; V: TRBV14; CDR3: ASSLLGRTSGGRDTQY
size: many; V: TRBV5-1; CDR3: ASSSGQTGELF
size: many; V: TRBV20-1; CDR3: SATRTGGVDTQY
size: few; V: TRBV19; CDR3: ASSPTGIPNYGYT
size: many; V: TRBV12-3/TRBV12-4; CDR3: ASSRAGVAGELF
size: few; V: TRBV27; CDR3: ASSLLRGRGETQY
size: many; V: TRBV6-5; CDR3: ASSSPGVGELF
size: -; V: TRBV2; CDR3: ASSWDRASPLH
size: many; V: TRBV20-1; CDR3: SAERSGRLNEQF
size: many; V: TRBV12-5; CDR3: ASVLSQATDTQY